The 29 T cell receptor beta chains listed next were all sequenced from one sample in a study of shared clonotypes between healthy human individuals. Measured with immunoSEQ multiplex PCR; TCRdb has only the in-frame clones, and not every one. This table has some 1 million clones, around 76% appearing once. The specimen sequenced was memory CD4+ T cells sorted from blood. Indicated subset: CD45RA-negative fraction. The receptor set was obtained from a man aged 18 to 29 in good health.

This chain joins TRBV15 and TRBJ1-1; TRBD1 matches 9 bases. V lost 5 bases to trimming and J lost 4 bases; unmatched junction nucleotides: 8. This CDR3 spans 15 amino acids. Germline lookup yields CDR1 LNHNV and CDR2 YYDKDF (reference sequence). The CDR3 spells CATSGSDRGSTEAFF. The CDR3 DNA follows: TGTGCCACCAGCGGCAGTGACAGGGGGTCCACTGAAGCTTTCTTT.

V usage is TRBV11-3 and J usage is TRBJ1-2; D is possibly TRBD1 (5 bases). The CDR3 contains 13 residues. Germline CDR1 is SGHNT and CDR2 is YENEEA. V dropped 2 bases and J dropped 7 bases, with 11 bases sitting between them. The CDR3 sequence: CASSLRREGGYTF. The DNA for the CDR3 is TGTGCCAGCAGCTTACGCAGGGAGGGTGGCTACACCTTC.

The CDR3 is CASSLNSAGRNTEAFF. The CDR3 DNA follows: TGTGCCAGCAGCCTGAACTCGGCAGGGAGGAACACTGAAGCTTTCTTT. The genes are TRBV11-2 and TRBJ1-1; TRBD1 is a possible D gene (5 bases). The CDR3 is 16 amino acids. Trimming pared 5 bases from V and 1 base from J, leaving 17 bases between. CDR1 and CDR2 (germline): SGHAT, FQNNGV.

V and J are TRBV19 and TRBJ1-5; D gene uncertain. CDR1 LNHDA and CDR2 SQIVND come from the germline V gene (reference sequence). The germline V and J ends were trimmed by 2 bases and 3 bases, with 11 bases remaining between them. The CDR3 is made up of 15 amino acids. In DNA, the CDR3 is TGTGCCAGTAGTATAAGGGCCGGGTTCAATCAGCCCCAGCATTTT. It specifies CASSIRAGFNQPQHF. The full variable domain, rest sourced from reference TRBV19 and TRBJ1-5, is DGGITQSPKYLFRKEGQNVTLSCEQNLNHDAMYWYRQDPGQGLRLIYYSQIVNDFQKGDIAEGYSVSREKKESFPLTVTSAQKNPTAFYLCASSIRAGFNQPQHFGDGTRLSIL.

This rearrangement joins TRBV30 to TRBJ2-7; D is possibly TRBD2 (6 bases). The CDR3 sequence is 12 residues long. Trimming took off 4 bases at V and 5 bases at J, with 12 bases between the two ends. CDR1 is GTSNPN and CDR2 is SVGIG in the germline V gene (reference sequence). The CDR3 DNA reads as TGTGCCTGGACCCACGGGGGAAACGAGCAGTACTTC. This translates into CAWTHGGNEQYF. The full variable domain, rest sourced from reference TRBV30 and TRBJ2-7, is SQTIHQWPATLVQPVGSPLSLECTVEGTSNPNLYWYRQAAGRGLQLLFYSVGIGQISSEVPQNLSASRPQDRQFILSSKKLLLSDSGFYLCAWTHGGNEQYFGPGTRLTVT.

The chain employs TRBV7-9 and TRBJ1-2, with D unresolved. Germline-derived CDR1 and CDR2 are SEHNR and FQNEAQ (reference sequence). The V gene lost 3 bases and the J gene lost 0 bases, with 8 bases spanning the gap. The CDR3 covers 14 residues. CDR3 bases: TGTGCCAGCAGCTTTCGGGCAGCTAACTATGGCTACACCTTC. Amino acids: CASSFRAANYGYTF.

CDR3 sequence reads: CAWMRAQETQYF. CDR3 bases: TGTGCCTGGATGCGGGCCCAAGAGACCCAGTACTTC. J is TRBJ2-5 and V is TRBV30; TRBD2 might be the D (5 bases). Germline CDR1 and CDR2: GTSNPN and SVGIG (reference sequence). CDR3 length equals 12 residues. The V end was cut by 4 bases, the J end by 1 base, with 7 bases between.

This clone was counted between two and nine times. V gene TRBV6-1 combines with J gene TRBJ2-7, with TRBD2 matching over 7 bases. The CDR3 totals 16 residues. V was clipped by 2 bases and J by 2 bases; unmatched bases: 9. Germline CDR1 MNHNS, CDR2 SASEGT. In DNA, the CDR3 is TGTGCCAGCAGTGAATTTCTGAGCGGGGACCCCTACGAGCAGTACTTC. Its translation: CASSEFLSGDPYEQYF.

Worth noting for this clone: The sample holds other DNA sequences that translate to the same CDR3. This chain uses TRBV30 with TRBJ1-3; D not resolved. V lost 0 bases to trimming and J lost 2 bases, with 5 bases between them. The germline V gene has CDR1 GTSNPN and CDR2 SVGIG (reference sequence). CDR3 length: 13 amino acids. For the CDR3, the DNA is TGTGCCTGGAGTGTAGCAGCTGGAAACACCATATATTTT. This codes for CAWSVAAGNTIYF.

This sequence joins TRBV5-6 and TRBJ1-2; 7 bases agree with TRBD1. Germline V gene lookup returns CDR1 SGHDT and CDR2 YYEEEE. With 1 base clipped from V and 3 bases from J, the junction kept 6 bases outside the gene matches. This CDR3 has 15 amino acids. The CDR3 coding sequence is TGTGCCAGCAGCTTGAGGAGTACAGGGGACTATGGCTACACCTTC. Protein sequence: CASSLRSTGDYGYTF.

The CDR3 nucleotides read TGTGCCAGCACCCAAGGGAGGGGGGACTCCTACGAGCAGTACTTC. This encodes CASTQGRGDSYEQYF. This chain uses TRBV2 with TRBJ2-7, with D possibly TRBD2 on 7 matching bases. The germline V gene encodes CDR1 SNHLY and CDR2 FYNNEI. The CDR3 consists of 15 residues. Trimming shortened V by 7 bases and J by 0 bases, and 16 bases separated the two germline ends.

The chain joins TRBV7-9 to TRBJ1-1; no clear D. The CDR3 extends over 13 amino acids. Germline loops: CDR1 SEHNR, CDR2 FQNEAQ (reference sequence). The V and J ends lost 5 bases and 6 bases respectively, with 13 bases between them. CDR3 bases: TGTGCCAGCAGCCCCTCGGTTCCGGCTGAAGCTTTCTTT. It specifies CASSPSVPAEAFF. The full variable domain, completed using reference TRBV7-9 and TRBJ1-1, is DTGVSQNPRHKITKRGQNVTFRCDPISEHNRLYWYRQTLGQGPEFLTYFQNEAQLEKSRLLSDRFSAERPKGSFSTLEIQRTEQGDSAMYLCASSPSVPAEAFFGQGTRLTVV.

The chain couples TRBV29-1 to TRBJ2-5, with D tentatively TRBD1 (7 bases). The J call is doubtful: the DNA matches TRBJ2-7 better. Germline V gives CDR1 SQVTM, CDR2 ANQGSEA. The CDR3 consists of 13 residues. The CDR3 DNA reads as TGCAGCGTTGAAGACAGGGGGGCCTACGAGCAGTACTTC. As protein: CSVEDRGAYEQYF.

V usage is TRBV6-1 and J usage is TRBJ2-7; 8 positions agree with TRBD1. The V gene's germline CDR1 is MNHNS and CDR2 SASEGT. Unmatched junction bases numbered 4, after V lost 4 bases and J lost 2 bases. The CDR3 length is 14 residues. CDR3 sequence (DNA): TGTGCCAGCAGTGGGGGACAGGTCCCCTACGAGCAGTACTTC. Protein: CASSGGQVPYEQYF.

This clone was picked up a small number of times. The genes are TRBV7-6 and TRBJ1-3; tentatively, D is TRBD1 (6 bases). The germline V gene has CDR1 SGHVS and CDR2 FNYEAQ. The V end was cut by 3 bases, the J end by 5 bases, with 11 bases between. The CDR3 runs to 14 residues. The CDR3 nucleotides read TGTGCCAGCAGCTTGGACAGCGTTAGAAACACCATATATTTT. This encodes CASSLDSVRNTIYF.

This clone was recorded once. The chain combines TRBV5-1 with TRBJ2-7; 8 nucleotides agree with TRBD1. This CDR3 has 14 residues. Germline CDR1 is SGHRS and CDR2 is YFSETQ. Unmatched junction bases numbered 3, after V lost 4 bases and J lost 0 bases. CDR3 bases: TGCGCCAGCAGCGTGGGACAGGTCTCCTACGAGCAGTACTTC. Protein sequence: CASSVGQVSYEQYF.

The V call is TRBV7-9, the J call TRBJ2-1, with a possible D match to TRBD2 (5 bases). Germline values: CDR1 SEHNR, CDR2 FQNEAQ (reference sequence). Trimming shortened V by 1 base and J by 10 bases, and 14 bases separated the two germline ends. The CDR3 is 14 residues long. In DNA form, the CDR3 reads TGTGCCAGCAGCTTAGACGCCGGGATCAGCGAGCAGTTCTTC. Amino acids: CASSLDAGISEQFF.

This rearrangement joins TRBV30 to TRBJ2-3; maybe TRBD2 (6 bases). From germline, CDR1 is GTSNPN and CDR2 SVGIG (reference sequence). This CDR3 is 12 amino acids long. V was clipped by 3 bases and J by 9 bases, with 13 bases between them. The CDR3 nucleotides read TGTGCCTGGAGGGGTTCGGGAGCGACGCAGTATTTT. It codes for CAWRGSGATQYF.

The chain joins TRBV27 to TRBJ1-1; no definite D call. CDR1 and CDR2 (germline): MNHEY, SMNVEV (reference sequence). The CDR3 consists of 13 residues. Trimming stripped 3 bases from V and 5 bases from J, with 10 bases between. CDR3 loop: CASSLGGKTEAFF. The CDR3 nucleotides are TGTGCCAGCAGTTTGGGAGGGAAGACTGAAGCTTTCTTT.

V usage is TRBV7-2 and J usage is TRBJ2-7, with D perhaps assigned TRBD1 or TRBD2 (6 bases each). This CDR3 is 16 amino acids long. V lost 5 bases, J lost 7 bases, and 24 bases lay in between. Germline-derived CDR1 and CDR2 are SGHTA and FQGNSA. The CDR3 loop is CASSRFPGARGGEQYF. For the CDR3, the DNA is TGTGCCAGCAGCCGATTTCCGGGAGCTAGAGGGGGAGAGCAGTACTTC.

This chain links TRBV6-1 with TRBJ2-7, with D possibly TRBD1 on 9 matching bases. Trimming left V 5 bases short and J 0 bases short, with 14 bases between. Germline CDR1 is MNHNS and CDR2 is SASEGT. The CDR3 is 15 amino acids. DNA for the CDR3: TGTGCCAGCAGTCGGGGGGGACAGGGCTCCTACGAGCAGTACTTC. It encodes CASSRGGQGSYEQYF.

In its sample, this clone was seen a few times. At one of its ends the junction is not consistent with the germline gene, which may arise from a read error. CDR3 loop: CASRLAHGSYNEQFF. The CDR3 nucleotides are TGTGCCAGCAGGTTAGCCCACGGGTCCTACAATGAGCAGTTCTTC. The J gene is TRBJ2-1, the V gene TRBV7-2; D unresolved. Germline CDR1 is SGHTA and CDR2 is FQGNSA. The CDR3 is 15 amino acids.

This clone was picked up a small number of times. The V gene is TRBV5-4, the J gene TRBJ1-2; D possibly corresponds to TRBD1 (5 bases). Germline CDR1 and CDR2: SGHNT and YYREEE (reference sequence). The germline V and J ends were trimmed by 4 bases and 8 bases, with 15 bases remaining between them. The length of the CDR3 is 13 residues. CDR3 protein: CASSLDGQSGYTF. CDR3 sequence (DNA): TGTGCCAGCAGCCTAGATGGACAATCGGGCTACACCTTC. The variable domain in full, completed from reference TRBV5-4 and TRBJ1-2, reads ETGVTQSPTHLIKTRGQQVTLRCSSQSGHNTVSWYQQALGQGPQFIFQYYREEENGRGNFPPRFSGLQFPNYSSELNVNALELDDSALYLCASSLDGQSGYTFGSGTRLTVV.

The CDR3 coding sequence is TGTGCCAGCAGGACCCCAGGGGGCACTAATGAAAAACTGTTTTTT. It encodes CASRTPGGTNEKLFF. V gene TRBV6-1 combines with J gene TRBJ1-4; TRBD1 aligns across 8 bases. The CDR3 is 15 residues long. The ends lost 6 bases at V and 2 bases at J; junction bases unmatched: 5. CDR1 MNHNS and CDR2 SASEGT come from the germline V gene.

The chain has TRBV7-2 and TRBJ2-7; a possible D gene is TRBD2 (7 bases). Germline CDR1 SGHTA, CDR2 FQGNSA. This CDR3 has 15 residues. Trimming left V 3 bases short and J 1 base short, with 13 bases between. CDR3 in amino acids: CASSFGGPESYEQYF. The CDR3 coding sequence is TGTGCCAGCAGCTTCGGGGGGCCCGAGTCCTACGAGCAGTACTTC.

The J gene is TRBJ2-1, the V gene TRBV2; weak D call: TRBD1 (6 bases). Looked up from germline, CDR1 is SNHLY and CDR2 is FYNNEI. This CDR3 has 13 residues. V was shortened by 3 bases and J by 6 bases, with 9 bases between the two germline ends. The CDR3 loop is CASSDLGGNEQFF. In DNA, the CDR3 is TGTGCCAGCAGTGATTTAGGGGGCAATGAGCAGTTCTTC.

This clone was recorded once. The V and J genes are TRBV11-2 and TRBJ2-2, with D perhaps TRBD1 (6 bases). Germline values: CDR1 SGHAT, CDR2 FQNNGV. With 2 bases removed from V and 7 bases from J, the gap between germline ends came to 8 bases. This CDR3 comprises 13 residues. CDR3 amino acids: CASSLQGNGELFF. The DNA of the CDR3 is TGTGCCAGCAGCTTACAGGGGAACGGGGAGCTGTTTTTT.

V usage is TRBV15 and J usage is TRBJ1-2; D gene ambiguous. Germline CDR1 is LNHNV and CDR2 is YYDKDF (reference sequence). This CDR3 region has 16 residues. With 0 bases removed from V and 0 bases from J, the gap between germline ends came to 11 bases. The DNA of the CDR3 is TGTGCCACCAGCAGAGATCGAGGTTCAGCTAACTATGGCTACACCTTC. Translation: CATSRDRGSANYGYTF.

This clone turned up a few times. This chain uses TRBV5-1 with TRBJ1-5, with TRBD1 as a possible D gene (6 bases). The ends were cut back, 0 bases at V and 7 bases at J, with 14 bases in the middle. The CDR3 covers 15 residues. Looked up from germline, CDR1 is SGHRS and CDR2 is YFSETQ. CDR3 sequence: CASSLGAGALQPQHF. The CDR3 DNA follows: TGCGCCAGCAGCTTGGGGGCAGGGGCGTTGCAGCCCCAGCATTTT.